The clone carrying this T cell receptor beta chain was detected only once. V lost 0 bases and J lost 5, with 6 bases in between. This CDR3 comprises 14 residues. From germline, CDR1 is SGHNT and CDR2 YYREEE (reference sequence). Some clones are missing from TCRdb's copy, which holds only in-frame ones; the method was immunoSEQ multiplex PCR. Among over 110,000 clones listed, approximately 90% were seen once. The sample belongs to a study of T cell responses to AZD1222 COVID-19 vaccine. The V and J genes are TRBV5-4 and TRBJ1-6; tentatively, D is TRBD1 (5 bases). The sample in question was peripheral blood, obtained 28 days after the second AZD1222 dose. This receptor was taken from an adult who received the AZD1222 COVID-19 vaccine. Here the CDR3 DNA reads TGTGCCAGCAGCTTGGGACAGAATAATTCACCCCTCCACTTT. As protein: CASSLGQNNSPLHF.